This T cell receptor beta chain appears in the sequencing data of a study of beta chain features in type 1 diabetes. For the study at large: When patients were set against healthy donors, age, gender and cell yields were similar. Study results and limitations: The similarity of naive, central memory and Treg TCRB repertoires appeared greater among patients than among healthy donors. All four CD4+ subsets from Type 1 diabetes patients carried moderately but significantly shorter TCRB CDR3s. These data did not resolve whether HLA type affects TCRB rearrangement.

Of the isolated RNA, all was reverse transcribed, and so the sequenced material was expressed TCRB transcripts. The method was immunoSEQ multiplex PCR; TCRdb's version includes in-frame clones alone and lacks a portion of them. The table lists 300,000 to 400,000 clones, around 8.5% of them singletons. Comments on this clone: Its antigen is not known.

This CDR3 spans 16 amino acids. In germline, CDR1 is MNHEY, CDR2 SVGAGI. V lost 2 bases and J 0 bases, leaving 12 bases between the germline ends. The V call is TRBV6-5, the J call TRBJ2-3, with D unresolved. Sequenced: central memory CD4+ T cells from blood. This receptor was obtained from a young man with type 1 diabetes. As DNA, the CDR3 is TGTGCCAGCAGTTACCGAACGGTAGGGAGCACAGATACGCAGTATTTT. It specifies CASSYRTVGSTDTQYF.